This T cell receptor (beta chain) came from a study of T cell repertoires in cytomegalovirus infection. TCRdb processed the reads anew with MiXCR; each CDR3 protein has one entry. The sample has roughly 230,000 distinct CDR3 sequences; 15% to 20% are singletons. CDR3 length equals 12 residues. CDR1 and CDR2 (germline): MGHRA, YSYEKL. Trimming took off 0 bases at V and 9 bases at J, with 6 bases between the two ends. Study conclusions and caveats: Ex vivo, HLA-C-restricted CMV-specific TCR beta clonotypes prevailed over the rest of the response. Public TCR beta family frequency separated CMV-and-HLA carriers, including in an independent cohort.

This clonotype came up many times. Its antigen is unidentified. The sequenced sample consisted of CD8+ T cells from PBMCs. The chain is built from TRBV4-1 and TRBJ2-4; no definite D call. The sequence came from a human donor in good health (CMV status not recorded). Some clones in this sample may be carry-over from other donors' samples. The CDR3 DNA is TGCGCCAGCAGCCAAGATCCGGCCATTCAGTACTTC. Its translation is CASSQDPAIQYF.